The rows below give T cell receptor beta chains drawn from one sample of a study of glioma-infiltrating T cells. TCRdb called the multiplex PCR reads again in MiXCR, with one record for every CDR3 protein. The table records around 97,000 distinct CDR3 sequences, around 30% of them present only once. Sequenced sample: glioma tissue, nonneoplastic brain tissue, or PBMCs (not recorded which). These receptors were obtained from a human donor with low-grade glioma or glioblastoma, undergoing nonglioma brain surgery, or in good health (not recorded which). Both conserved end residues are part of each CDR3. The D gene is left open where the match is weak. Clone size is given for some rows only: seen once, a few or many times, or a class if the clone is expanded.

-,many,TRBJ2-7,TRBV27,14,CASSSTGPLDEQYF
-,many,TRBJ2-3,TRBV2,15,CASRLGALSTDTQYF
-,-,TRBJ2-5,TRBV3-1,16,CASSQDGLTQRETKYF
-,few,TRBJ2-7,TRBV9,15,CASSVGPGTNYEQYF
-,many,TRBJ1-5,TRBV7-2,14,CASSLGYSNQPQHF
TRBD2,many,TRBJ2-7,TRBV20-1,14,CSAGGSGGRYEQYF
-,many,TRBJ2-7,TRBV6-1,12,CASSGSSYEQYF
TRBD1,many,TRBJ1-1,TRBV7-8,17,CASSVTGGGSMGTEAFF
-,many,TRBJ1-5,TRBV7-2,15,CASSLARQGNQPQHF
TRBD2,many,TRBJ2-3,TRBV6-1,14,CASRSSGGADTQYF
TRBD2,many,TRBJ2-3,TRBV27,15,CASSFGAGATDTQYF
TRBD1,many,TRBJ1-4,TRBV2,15,CASSEQGQGGEKLFF
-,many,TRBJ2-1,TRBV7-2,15,CASSLLDNSYNEQFF
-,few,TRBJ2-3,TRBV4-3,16,CASSQKGVLGQYTQYF
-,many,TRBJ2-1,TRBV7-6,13,CASSIQESNEQFF
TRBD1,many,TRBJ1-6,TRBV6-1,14,CASSDDRESSPLHF
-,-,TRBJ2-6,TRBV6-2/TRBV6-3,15,CASESGVSGANVLTF
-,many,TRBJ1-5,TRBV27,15,CASSITSGSGQPQHF
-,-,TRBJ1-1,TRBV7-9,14,CASSLIELSTEAFF
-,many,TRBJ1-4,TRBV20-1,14,CSAHPGITNEKLFF
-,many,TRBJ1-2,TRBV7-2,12,CASSPGYYGYTF
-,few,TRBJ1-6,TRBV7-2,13,CASSHRRLAPLHF
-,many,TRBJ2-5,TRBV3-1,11,CASSQLETQYF
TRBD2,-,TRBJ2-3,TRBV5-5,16,CASSATSGGGGNTQYF
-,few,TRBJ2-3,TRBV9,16,CASSVVADGNTDTQYF
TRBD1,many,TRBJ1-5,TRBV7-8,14,CASSGGQGSGPQHF
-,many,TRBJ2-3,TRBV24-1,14,CATGIRTHTDTQYF
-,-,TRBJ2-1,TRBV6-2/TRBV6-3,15,CASRPLEGIYNEQFF
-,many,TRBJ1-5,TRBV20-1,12,CSARGGDQPQHF
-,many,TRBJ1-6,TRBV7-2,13,CASSRQDWSPLHF
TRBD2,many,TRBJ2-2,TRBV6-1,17,CASSWTSGGARTGELFF
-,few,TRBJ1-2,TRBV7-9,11,CASSLWDSYTF
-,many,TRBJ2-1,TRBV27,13,CASSSLNRGEQFF
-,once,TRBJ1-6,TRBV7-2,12,CASVRRASPLHF
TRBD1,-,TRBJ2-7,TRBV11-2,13,CASSYIRDRGGYF
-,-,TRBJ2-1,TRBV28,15,CASRPLLSSYNEQFF
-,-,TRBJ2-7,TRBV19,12,CASSKGPYEQYF
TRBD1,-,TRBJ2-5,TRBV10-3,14,CAISEQGAGETQYF
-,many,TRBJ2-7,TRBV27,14,CASSFGARTYEQYF
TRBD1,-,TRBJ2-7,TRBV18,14,CASSPPTGFDEQYF